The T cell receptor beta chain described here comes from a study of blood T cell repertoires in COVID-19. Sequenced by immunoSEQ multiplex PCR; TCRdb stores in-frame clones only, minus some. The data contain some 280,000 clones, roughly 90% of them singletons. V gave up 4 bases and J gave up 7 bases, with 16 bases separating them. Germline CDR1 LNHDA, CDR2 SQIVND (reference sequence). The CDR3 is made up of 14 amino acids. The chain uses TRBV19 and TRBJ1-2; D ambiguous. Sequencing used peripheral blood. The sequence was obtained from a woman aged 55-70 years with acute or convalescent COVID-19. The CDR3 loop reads CASSRREDYGGYTF. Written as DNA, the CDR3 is TGTGCCAGTAGTAGAAGAGAAGACTATGGTGGCTACACCTTC.